This T cell receptor beta chain was found in a study of T cell responses to AZD1222 COVID-19 vaccine. Whole-study findings and limits: Two AZD1222 administrations were followed by greater Spike-specific TCR breadth and depth. Only a handful of AZD1222 recipients, more than 5 in all, had baseline seropositivity. Nearly half of the spike-specific TCRs reportedly recognize variant regions that carry no mutations.

Libraries were prepared by immunoSEQ multiplex PCR; TCRdb keeps only in-frame clonotypes and omits some of them. Among more than 100,000 clones listed, roughly 85% were seen once. In the case of this clone: The antigen is unknown.

The V gene's germline CDR1 is SGDLS and CDR2 YYNGEE. The CDR3 spans 12 residues. V shed 4 bases, J shed 10 bases, and the junction held 4 bases outside the gene matches. This material consisted of peripheral blood, taken on day 0 of AZD1222 vaccination. The source is an adult in good health. V and J are TRBV9 and TRBJ2-2, with 7 bases aligning to TRBD1. In DNA, the CDR3 is TGTGCCAGCAGCTTCGGACAGGCGGAGCTGTTTTTT. Protein sequence: CASSFGQAELFF.